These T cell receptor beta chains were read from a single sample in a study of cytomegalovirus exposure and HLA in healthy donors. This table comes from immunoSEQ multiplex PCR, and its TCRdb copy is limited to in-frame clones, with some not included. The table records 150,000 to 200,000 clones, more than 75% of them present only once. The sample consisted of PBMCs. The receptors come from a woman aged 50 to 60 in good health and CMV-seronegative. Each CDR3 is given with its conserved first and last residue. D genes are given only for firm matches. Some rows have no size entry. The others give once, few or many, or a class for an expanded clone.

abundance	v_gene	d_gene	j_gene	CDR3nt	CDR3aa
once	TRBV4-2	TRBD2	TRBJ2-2	TGTGCCAGCAGCCATAGACTAGCGGGAGACGCCGGGGAGCTGTTTTTT	CASSHRLAGDAGELFF
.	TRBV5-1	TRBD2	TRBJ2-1	TGCGCCAGCAGACGGCGGGAGGACAACAATGAGCAGTTCTTC	CASRRREDNNEQFF
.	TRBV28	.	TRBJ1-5	TGTGCCACCGTAAGAAACAGGGTTTATCAGCCCCAGCATTTT	CATVRNRVYQPQHF
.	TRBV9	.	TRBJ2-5	TGTGCCAGCAGCGTAATGGGGCTAGGGGAGACCCAGTACTTC	CASSVMGLGETQYF
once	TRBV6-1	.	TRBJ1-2	TGTGCCAGCAGTACTCGGGACTTGGGTGCCTATGGCTACACCTTC	CASSTRDLGAYGYTF
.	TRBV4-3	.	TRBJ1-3	TGCGCCAGCAGCCAAGAGGGAACAGGGACTGGAAACACCATATATTTT	CASSQEGTGTGNTIYF
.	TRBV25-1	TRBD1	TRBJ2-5	TGTGCCAGCAGCCAGGGACAGCGCCAGACCCAGTACTTC	CASSQGQRQTQYF
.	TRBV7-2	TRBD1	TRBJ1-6	TGTGCCAGCAGCTTAGGACAGGGAAATAATTCACCCCTCCACTTT	CASSLGQGNNSPLHF
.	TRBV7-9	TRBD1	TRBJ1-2	TGTGCCAGCAGCGCAGACCGACAGGGGAAGTACGGCTACACCTTC	CASSADRQGKYGYTF
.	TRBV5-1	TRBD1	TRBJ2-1	TGCGCCAGCAGCTTGGGACAGGGATATTCTGAGCAGTTCTTC	CASSLGQGYSEQFF
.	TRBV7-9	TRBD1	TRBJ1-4	TGTGCCAGCAGCACCGGGACAGGCCGGGAAAAACTGTTTTTT	CASSTGTGREKLFF
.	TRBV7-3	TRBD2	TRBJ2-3	TGTGCCAGCAGCTTTCTAGCGGGCGGCACAGATACGCAGTATTTT	CASSFLAGGTDTQYF
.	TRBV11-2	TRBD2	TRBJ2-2	TGTGCCAGCAGAACCGGGACTACGAACACCGGGGAGCTGTTTTTT	CASRTGTTNTGELFF
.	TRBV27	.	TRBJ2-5	TGTGCCAGCAGCGGGGGGCTGGAGACCCAGTACTTC	CASSGGLETQYF
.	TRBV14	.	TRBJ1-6	TGTGCCAGCAGCCTAACCCAGGTGAATTCACCCCTCCACTTT	CASSLTQVNSPLHF
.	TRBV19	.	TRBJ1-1	TGTGCCAGTAGTATCGCAGTGAACACTGAAGCTTTCTTT	CASSIAVNTEAFF
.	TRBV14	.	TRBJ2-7	TGTGCCAGCAGCCAAGAGGGGGGGCACGACAGGCTCTCCTACGAGCAGTACTTC	CASSQEGGHDRLSYEQYF
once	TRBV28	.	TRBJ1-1	TGTGCCAGCACCATATTAGGGAGGACTGAAGCTTTCTTT	CASTILGRTEAFF
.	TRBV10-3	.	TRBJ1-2	TGTGCCATCAGTGAGGGGGGCTCGGGCAGCTATGGCTACACCTTC	CAISEGGSGSYGYTF
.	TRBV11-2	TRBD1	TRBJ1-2	TGTGCCAGCAGCAACAGACAGGGGGCGAGCTATGGCTACACCTTC	CASSNRQGASYGYTF
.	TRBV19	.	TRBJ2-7	TGTGCCACACGACCGGGCGGGAATCGGGCCGAGCAGTACTTC	CATRPGGNRAEQYF
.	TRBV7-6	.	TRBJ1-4	TGTACCAGCAGCCAGGGTGCCGATGAAAAACTGTTTTTT	CTSSQGADEKLFF
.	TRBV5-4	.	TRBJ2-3	TGTGCCAGCAGCAGCTGGGGGCGGGAGACTAGCACAGATACGCAGTATTTT	CASSSWGRETSTDTQYF
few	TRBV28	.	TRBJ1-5	TGTGCCAGCAGCCTCCTTATTGAGAACAGGGAACAGCCCCAGCATTTT	CASSLLIENREQPQHF
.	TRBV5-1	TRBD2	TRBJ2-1	TGCGCCAGCAGCCAGAGTGTGACTAGCGGGAGGGCCATTGAGCAGTTCTTC	CASSQSVTSGRAIEQFF
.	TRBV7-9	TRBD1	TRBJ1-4	TGTGCCAGCAGGGACACCCCGACAGGGAGATCTGAAAAACTGTTTTTT	CASRDTPTGRSEKLFF
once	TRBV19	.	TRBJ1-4	TGTGCCAGTAGTGCACCGGGACTTACAATTAGTGAAAAACTGTTTTTT	CASSAPGLTISEKLFF
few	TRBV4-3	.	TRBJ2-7	TGCGCCAGCAGCCCTTGGGGCACAGGCGAGCAGTACTTC	CASSPWGTGEQYF
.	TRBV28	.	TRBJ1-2	TGTGCCAGCAGTTGGCGGACAACCCTCTATGGCTACACCTTC	CASSWRTTLYGYTF
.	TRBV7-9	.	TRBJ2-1	TGTGCCAGCAGCTTAGAAGCGGCGACCTACAATGAGCAGTTCTTC	CASSLEAATYNEQFF
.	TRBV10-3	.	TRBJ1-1	TGTGCCATGGCCGGGACTGTGAACACTGAAGCTTTCTTT	CAMAGTVNTEAFF
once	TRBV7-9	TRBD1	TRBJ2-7	TGTGCCAGCAGCTCGATTACAGGGGGCTGGGAGCAGTACTTC	CASSSITGGWEQYF
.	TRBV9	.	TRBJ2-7	TGTGCCAGCAGCCCCTGTAGGGAGAGGGTTCGGGACGAGCAGTACTTC	CASSPCRERVRDEQYF
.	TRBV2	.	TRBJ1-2	TGTGCCAGCAGTGTAAGGCAGGAGGCAGAATACACCTTC	CASSVRQEAEYTF
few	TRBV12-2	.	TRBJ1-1	TGTGCAAGTCGCTTTACACCGACAGGGGAGAAGCGGGGCACTGAAGCTTTCTTT	CASRFTPTGEKRGTEAFF
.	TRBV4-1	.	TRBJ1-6	TGCGCCAGCAGCCAGCCGGGGGTTGACTCCTATAATTCACCCCTCCACTTT	CASSQPGVDSYNSPLHF
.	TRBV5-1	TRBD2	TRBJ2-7	TGCGCCAGCAGCCCGGTCCGTAGTAGCGGGTACGAGCAGTACTTC	CASSPVRSSGYEQYF
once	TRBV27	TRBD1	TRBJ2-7	TGTGCCAGCAGCCCAGGACAGGGGGCCTCCTACGAGCAGTACTTC	CASSPGQGASYEQYF
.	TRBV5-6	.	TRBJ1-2	TGTGCCAGCAGCTTCCGGTTTGGCTACACCTTC	CASSFRFGYTF
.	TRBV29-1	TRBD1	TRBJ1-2	TGCAGCGCGGGGACAGGGTATGGTGGCTACACCTTC	CSAGTGYGGYTF
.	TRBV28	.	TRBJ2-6	TGTGCCAGCAGTCTACAGGGCTCTGGGGCCAACGTCCTGACTTTC	CASSLQGSGANVLTF
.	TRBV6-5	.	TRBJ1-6	TGTGCCAGCAGTTACTCGAGGCAGGGGTCAAATTCACCCCTCCACTTT	CASSYSRQGSNSPLHF
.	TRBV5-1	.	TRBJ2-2	TGCGCCAGCAGCTTGGGAGCCAGGCTTAACACCGGGGAGCTGTTTTTT	CASSLGARLNTGELFF
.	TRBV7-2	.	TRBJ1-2	TGTGCCAGCAGCCGAGAAGGGGCTGTACCTAACTATGGCTACACCTTC	CASSREGAVPNYGYTF
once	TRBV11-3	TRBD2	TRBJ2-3	TGTGCCAGCAGCCCTCCGGGACTAGGGTCAACGCAGTATTTT	CASSPPGLGSTQYF
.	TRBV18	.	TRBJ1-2	TGTGCCAGCTCACCCGCCAGGGTTTCTGGCTACACCTTC	CASSPARVSGYTF
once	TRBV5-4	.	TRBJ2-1	TGTGCCAGCAGCTCACCCGTCGGGTGGAATGAGCAGTTCTTC	CASSSPVGWNEQFF
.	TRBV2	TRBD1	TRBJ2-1	TGTGCCAGCTCCGCACGGGACAGCAACAATGAGCAGTTCTTC	CASSARDSNNEQFF
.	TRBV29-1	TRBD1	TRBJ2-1	TGCAGCGTTAGCACAGGGGGTTATGAGCAGTTCTTC	CSVSTGGYEQFF
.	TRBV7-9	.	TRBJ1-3	TGTGCCAGCAGCTTCACGACAGGACTCTCTGGAAACACCATATATTTT	CASSFTTGLSGNTIYF
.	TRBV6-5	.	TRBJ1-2	TGTGCCAGCCGGATAAGTCGCGGGACGAACTATGGCTACACCTTC	CASRISRGTNYGYTF
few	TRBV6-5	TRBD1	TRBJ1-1	TGTGCCATCAGTGAAGACAGGGCCACTGAAGCTTTCTTT	CAISEDRATEAFF
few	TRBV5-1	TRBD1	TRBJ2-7	TGCGCCAGCAGCAGACAGGGGGGGCCCTACGAGCAGTACTTC	CASSRQGGPYEQYF
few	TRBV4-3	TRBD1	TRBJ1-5	TGCGCCAAGTACCCCTGGACAGGGGGAAATCAGCCCCAGCATTTT	CAKYPWTGGNQPQHF
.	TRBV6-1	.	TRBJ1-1	TGTGCCAGCAGTTCTTTGGACAGGAACACTGAAGCTTTCTTT	CASSSLDRNTEAFF
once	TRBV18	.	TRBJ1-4	TGTGCCAGCTCACCAGATAGGGGGACTAATGAAAAACTGTTTTTT	CASSPDRGTNEKLFF
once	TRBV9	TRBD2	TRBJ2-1	TGTGCCAGCAGCGTAGGACTAGCCGGCGCCTACAATGAGCAGTTCTTC	CASSVGLAGAYNEQFF
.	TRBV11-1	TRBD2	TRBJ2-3	TGTGCCAGCAGCTTAGGTCTAGCGGCTAGCACAGATACGCAGTATTTT	CASSLGLAASTDTQYF
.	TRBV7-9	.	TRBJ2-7	TGTGCCAGCAGTCAACAGGGTAGTACCTCCTACGAGCAGTACTTC	CASSQQGSTSYEQYF
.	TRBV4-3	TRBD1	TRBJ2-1	TGCGCCAGCAGCCCAAGGACGGACAGGGAGTACAATGAGCAGTTCTTC	CASSPRTDREYNEQFF